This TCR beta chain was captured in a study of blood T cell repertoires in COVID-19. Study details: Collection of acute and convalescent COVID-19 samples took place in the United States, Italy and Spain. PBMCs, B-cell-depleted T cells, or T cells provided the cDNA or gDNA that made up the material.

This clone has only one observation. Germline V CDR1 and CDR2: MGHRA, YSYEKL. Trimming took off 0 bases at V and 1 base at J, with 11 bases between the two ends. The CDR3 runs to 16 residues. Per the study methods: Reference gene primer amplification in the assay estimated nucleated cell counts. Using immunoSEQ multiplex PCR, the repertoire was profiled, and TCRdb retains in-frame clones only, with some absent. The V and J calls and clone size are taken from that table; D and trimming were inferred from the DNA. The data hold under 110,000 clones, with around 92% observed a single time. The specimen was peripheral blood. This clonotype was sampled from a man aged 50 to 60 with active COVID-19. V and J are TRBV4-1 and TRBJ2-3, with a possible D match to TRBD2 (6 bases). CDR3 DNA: TGCGCCAGCAGCCAAGACGAGTGGGGGGGCACAGATACGCAGTATTTT. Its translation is CASSQDEWGGTDTQYF.